One T cell receptor (beta chain) is described in this entry. Trimming shortened V by 4 bases and J by 4 bases, and 10 bases separated the two germline ends. This CDR3 comprises 13 residues. Looked up from germline, CDR1 is LGHDT and CDR2 is YNNKEL (reference sequence). The data are from a study of blood T cell repertoires in COVID-19. Study-level information: COVID-19 samples from acute and convalescent phases originated in the United States, Italy and Spain. Sources were T cells, B-cell-depleted T cells, or PBMCs; the material itself was cDNA or gDNA.

Sequencing used immunoSEQ multiplex PCR; TCRdb keeps in-frame clones, though not all of them. The sample holds under 250,000 clones, roughly four fifths seen once. The clonotype was recovered from a woman in her forties or fifties with active or convalescent COVID-19. What was sequenced was peripheral blood. The chain joins TRBV3-1 (or the pseudogene TRBV3-2) to TRBJ2-5, with D unclear. CDR3 loop: CASSRSRVETQYF. CDR3 nucleotide sequence: TGTGCCAGCAGCCGTTCCCGGGTAGAGACCCAGTACTTC.